Each of the 9 T cell receptor beta chains below was sequenced from the same sample in a study of blood T cell repertoires in COVID-19. Measured with immunoSEQ multiplex PCR; TCRdb has only the in-frame clones, and not every one. The sample lists over 150,000 clones, 80% to 90% occurring once. Sequencing was done on a sample of peripheral blood. The receptors come from a man aged 35 to 55 with acute or convalescent COVID-19.

The chain employs TRBV12-3 or TRBV12-4 and TRBJ1-2; TRBD1 is a possible D gene (6 bases). The CDR3 is made up of 13 amino acids. V was shortened by 6 bases and J by 10 bases, with 18 bases between the two germline ends. CDR3 protein: CASSHTGSAVYTF. CDR3 DNA sequence: TGTGCCAGCAGCCATACAGGGAGTGCTGTCTACACCTTC.

The gene calls are TRBV21-1 and TRBJ2-3; TRBD1 was called by the table and not checked on the DNA. TRBV21-1 is reported as a pseudogene. The CDR3 sequence is 17 residues long. The CDR3 DNA reads TGTGCCAGCAGCAAAATTTCCCTCAGGGGTGACACAGATACGCAGTATTTT. It specifies CASSKISLRGDTDTQYF.

A few counts support this clone. V is TRBV18 and J is TRBJ1-1; D gene uncertain. CDR1 KGHSH and CDR2 LQKENI come from the germline V gene. Trimming took off 6 bases at V and 3 bases at J, with 11 bases between the two ends. This CDR3 is 13 amino acids long. Here the CDR3 reads CASSPSVDTEAFF. The CDR3 DNA is TGTGCCAGCTCTCCCTCGGTGGACACTGAAGCTTTCTTT.

This clone came up once. The chain carries TRBV7-3 and TRBJ2-2; D is ambiguous. CDR1 and CDR2 from the germline V gene are SGHTA and FQGTGA. The ends were cut back, 11 bases at V and 4 bases at J, with 17 bases in the middle. The CDR3 is made up of 14 amino acids. The CDR3 here is CASKIGSGTGELFF. CDR3 coding DNA: TGTGCCTCTAAGATCGGCTCGGGCACCGGGGAGCTGTTTTTT.

The CDR3 reads CASSYSTGTGGPGEQFF. The CDR3 nucleotides are TGTGCCAGCAGTTACTCGACCGGGACAGGGGGCCCCGGTGAGCAGTTCTTC. The chain recombines TRBV6-2 or TRBV6-3 with TRBJ2-1; 12 nucleotides match TRBD1. CDR1 and CDR2 from the germline V gene are MNHEY and SVGEGT. V was pared by 0 bases and J by 9 bases, with 9 bases of the junction left unmatched. This CDR3 comprises 17 residues.

The rearrangement uses TRBV4-3 and TRBJ1-4; 11 bases line up with TRBD1. Germline values: CDR1 LGHNA, CDR2 YSLEER. The junction had 19 bases not matched to a gene; V was cut back by 4 bases and J by 6 bases. This CDR3 is built from 20 residues. CDR3 loop: CASSPRTPSGTGGKDEKLFF. CDR3 nucleotides: TGCGCCAGCAGCCCCAGAACACCGTCCGGGACAGGGGGGAAAGATGAAAAACTGTTTTTT.

This clone was detected only a few times. This chain joins TRBV11-2 and TRBJ2-1; 9 bases match TRBD2. Losses at the gene ends were 5 bases for V and 4 bases for J; bases not matched to a gene: 6. CDR1 and CDR2 from the germline V gene are SGHAT and FQNNGV. The CDR3 runs 15 residues. Here the CDR3 DNA reads TGTGCCAGCAGCCCACTAAGCGGGGGGTACAATGAGCAGTTCTTC. This translates into CASSPLSGGYNEQFF.

J is TRBJ1-1 and V is TRBV11-2; D remains ambiguous. The CDR3 totals 16 residues. V gave up 5 bases and J gave up 0 bases, with 16 bases separating them. Germline V gene data show CDR1 as SGHAT and CDR2 as FQNNGV. CDR3 in DNA: TGTGCCAGCAGCGACCTCCGTCGGGGAATGAACACTGAAGCTTTCTTT. Protein product: CASSDLRRGMNTEAFF.

The CDR3 nucleotides read TGTGCCAGCAGCACCCCCGGGTCGACGGCATCACCCCTCCACTTT. Translating gives CASSTPGSTASPLHF. The chain uses TRBV11-2 and TRBJ1-6; D is unclear. The CDR3 spans 15 residues. Trimming shortened V by 5 bases and J by 10 bases, and 18 bases separated the two germline ends. CDR1 is SGHAT, CDR2 FQNNGV, per germline.